This TCR delta chain appears in the sequencing data of a study of gamma-delta T cells after stem cell transplantation. The CDR3 sequence is 18 residues long. Trimming left V 4 bases short and J 1 base short, with 22 bases between. The germline CDR1 and CDR2 sequences are TSWWSYY and QGS. TCRdb fed the RT-PCR reads into CATT to redo clone calling. The top ten clones hold 4.5% to 7.5% of a sample with under 8,000 delta-chain clones, more than 14% of them seen once. The gene calls are TRDV1 and TRDJ1, with D perhaps matching TRDD3 (5 bases). The sample taken for sequencing was gamma-delta T cells. The TCR originated in a human donor. It is not recorded whose cells these are; they may come from a transplant donor. The CDR3 DNA reads as TGTGCTCTTGGGGCCCGCCGGCGGCCCGGGGGTGGCACCGATAAACTCATCTTT. Encoded protein: CALGARRRPGGGTDKLIF.